The 18 T cell receptor beta chains below were found in one sample sequenced in a study of blood T cell repertoires in COVID-19. Only in-frame clones appear in the TCRdb table, and some are missing; sequencing was by immunoSEQ multiplex PCR. The table lists fewer than 40,000 clones, around 91% of them singletons, with about 1.6% in the top ten. Sequencing input: peripheral blood. Receptors were obtained from a man aged 60 to 75 with active COVID-19.

The rearrangement joins TRBV7-9 to TRBJ1-1; D is unresolved. V gave up 1 base and J gave up 3 bases, with 6 bases separating them. The CDR3 is made up of 13 amino acids. In germline, CDR1 is SEHNR, CDR2 FQNEAQ (reference sequence). The CDR3 sequence: CASSLDQDTEAFF. The CDR3 DNA follows: TGTGCCAGCAGCTTAGATCAGGACACTGAAGCTTTCTTT.

The rearrangement joins TRBV19 to TRBJ1-5; TRBD1 matches 9 bases. Germline CDR1 is LNHDA and CDR2 is SQIVND (reference sequence). The CDR3 covers 15 residues. Trimming removed 7 bases from V and 0 bases from J; junction bases left unmatched: 4. The CDR3 is CASNPGQGSNQPQHF. The CDR3 DNA sequence: TGTGCCAGTAACCCGGGACAGGGTAGCAATCAGCCCCAGCATTTT.

CDR3 nucleotides: TGTGCCAGCAGTTACTCCGCCCAGGACAATGAGCAGTTCTTC. This codes for CASSYSAQDNEQFF. This chain links TRBV6-5 with TRBJ2-1; no firm D call. The ends were cut back, 0 bases at V and 5 bases at J, with 8 bases in the middle. CDR1 is MNHEY, CDR2 SVGAGI, per germline. This CDR3 has 14 amino acids.

The chain employs TRBV6-5 and TRBJ1-5; no clear D. The CDR3 spans 14 residues. Trimming left V 6 bases short and J 0 bases short, with 9 bases between. CDR1 and CDR2 from the germline V gene are MNHEY and SVGAGI. The CDR3 here is CASRGRISNQPQHF. The CDR3 DNA follows: TGTGCCAGCAGGGGCAGAATTAGCAATCAGCCCCAGCATTTT.

The chain has TRBV19 and TRBJ1-5, with D hard to call. CDR1 and CDR2 from the germline V gene are LNHDA and SQIVND (reference sequence). The CDR3 totals 12 residues. V shed 4 bases and J shed 6 bases, with 7 bases lying between them. The DNA of the CDR3 is TGTGCCAGTAGTAGTGGGAGTCAGCCCCAGCATTTT. It codes for CASSSGSQPQHF.

J is TRBJ1-4 and V is TRBV4-1; D may be TRBD1 (5 bases). Germline assignment: CDR1 MGHRA and CDR2 YSYEKL. The CDR3 loop spans 17 amino acids. The V end lost 1 base, the J end lost 2 bases, and 14 bases lay between the germline ends. For the CDR3, the DNA is TGCGCCAGCAGCCAAGTCGGGGCGGGGGGGACTAATGAAAAACTGTTTTTT. This encodes CASSQVGAGGTNEKLFF.

The gene calls are TRBV7-2 and TRBJ2-3; 15 positions match TRBD2. J lost 6 bases, V lost 5 bases, and 3 bases had no gene match. CDR1 is SGHTA, CDR2 FQGNSA, per germline. This CDR3 has 15 amino acids. DNA of the CDR3: TGTGCCAGCAGCACGGGGACTAGCGGGGGGGATACGCAGTATTTT. As protein: CASSTGTSGGDTQYF.

A few counts support this clone. The chain joins TRBV19 to TRBJ2-1; 9 nucleotides line up with TRBD2. The CDR3 loop spans 17 amino acids. J lost 0 bases, V lost 1 base, and 4 bases had no gene match. The V gene's germline CDR1 is LNHDA and CDR2 SQIVND (reference sequence). The CDR3 is CASSIGSGGFSYNEQFF. CDR3 DNA: TGTGCCAGTAGTATAGGTAGCGGGGGTTTCTCCTACAATGAGCAGTTCTTC.

The sample holds one count of this clone. V and J are TRBV5-4 and TRBJ2-2, with 9 nucleotides matching TRBD1. This CDR3 spans 14 amino acids. Trimming removed 5 bases from V and 4 bases from J; junction bases left unmatched: 3. Germline V gene data show CDR1 as SGHNT and CDR2 as YYREEE (reference sequence). The CDR3 DNA follows: TGTGCCAGCAGGGGGACAGGGTCCACCGGGGAGCTGTTTTTT. Its translation is CASRGTGSTGELFF.

The rearrangement uses TRBV9 and TRBJ2-1; TRBD2 is a possible D gene (6 bases). CDR3 size: 17 residues. Germline V gives CDR1 SGDLS, CDR2 YYNGEE. Trimming took 0 bases from V and 2 from J, leaving 15 bases between them. CDR3 protein: CASSVGGDSLPYNEQFF. In DNA, the CDR3 is TGTGCCAGCAGCGTAGGGGGGGACTCCCTTCCCTACAATGAGCAGTTCTTC.

The chain combines TRBV19 with TRBJ1-2; D not resolved. This CDR3 is built from 11 residues. The germline V gene encodes CDR1 LNHDA and CDR2 SQIVND (reference sequence). V dropped 2 bases and J dropped 5 bases, with 3 bases sitting between them. CDR3 loop: CASSIQYGYTF. CDR3 sequence (DNA): TGTGCCAGTAGTATACAGTATGGCTACACCTTC.

The chain links TRBV28 to TRBJ2-5, with D unclear. CDR1 and CDR2 (germline): MDHEN, SYDVKM. The V and J ends lost 6 bases and 5 bases respectively, with 10 bases between them. There are 12 residues in the CDR3. CDR3 bases: TGTGCCAGCAGCCCGTCCGAGGAGACCCAGTACTTC. Protein product: CASSPSEETQYF.

This chain connects TRBV5-4 to TRBJ2-1; 10 bases agree with TRBD1. Trimming removed 5 bases from V and 5 bases from J; junction bases left unmatched: 10. The CDR3 is 16 amino acids. Germline-derived CDR1 and CDR2 are SGHNT and YYREEE (reference sequence). The CDR3 reads CASSQPGQGYNNEQFF. The CDR3, as DNA: TGTGCCAGCAGTCAACCGGGACAGGGGTACAACAATGAGCAGTTCTTC.

The chain employs TRBV6-4 and TRBJ2-3, with 8 positions matching TRBD1. Germline CDR1 is MRHNA and CDR2 is SNTAGT. The CDR3 extends over 13 amino acids. V was clipped by 9 bases and J by 1 base; unmatched bases: 3. CDR3 nucleotide sequence: TGTGCCAGTTCAGGGGGCCGCACAGATACGCAGTATTTT. Protein product: CASSGGRTDTQYF.

The table lists this clone with a count of one. The chain has TRBV6-4 and TRBJ1-5; the match to TRBD1 covers 8 bases. V lost 4 bases to trimming and J lost 7 bases; unmatched junction nucleotides: 3. The V gene's germline CDR1 is MRHNA and CDR2 SNTAGT. The CDR3 is 13 amino acids. As DNA, the CDR3 is TGTGCCAGCAGTGTCGACAGGGGCCAGCCCCAGCATTTT. Its translation: CASSVDRGQPQHF.

A few counts support this clone. This sequence joins TRBV5-4 and TRBJ2-3; D might be TRBD1 (5 bases). The CDR3 runs 15 residues. Per germline, CDR1 SGHNT and CDR2 YYREEE (reference sequence). With 2 bases removed from V and 2 bases from J, the gap between germline ends came to 12 bases. In nucleotides, the CDR3 is TGTGCCAGCAGCTTCTTAATGACAGACACAGATACGCAGTATTTT. This encodes CASSFLMTDTDTQYF.

V is TRBV7-6 and J is TRBJ1-6; D ambiguous. CDR1 and CDR2 (germline): SGHVS, FNYEAQ. Between the trimmed V and J ends, which lost 5 bases and 6 bases, there was a span of 8 bases. There are 13 residues in the CDR3. The DNA for the CDR3 is TGTGCCAGCAGCCCTTTCAGTAATTCACCCCTCCACTTT. It translates to CASSPFSNSPLHF.

The CDR3 region has the DNA TGTGCCAGCGGGCAGCACTACGAGCAGTACTTC. It is translated as CASGQHYEQYF. V gene TRBV28 combines with J gene TRBJ2-7; no clear D gene. The CDR3 extends over 11 amino acids. Trimming pared 8 bases from V and 3 bases from J, leaving 8 bases between. Germline CDR1 is MDHEN and CDR2 is SYDVKM.